A single count supports the clone carrying this TCR beta chain. These data belong to a study of cytomegalovirus exposure and HLA in healthy donors. The germline CDR1 and CDR2 sequences are LNHDA and SQIVND (reference sequence). V lost 5 bases to trimming and J lost 3 bases; unmatched junction nucleotides: 5. This CDR3 comprises 14 residues. The PCR used 60 Vbeta and 13 Jbeta primers. Profiling relied on immunoSEQ multiplex PCR, and the TCRdb table lists in-frame clones only, not all of them. The top ten hold around 1% of the sample, which has 130,000 or so clones, approximately 75% seen once. Sampled while nominally healthy, donors likely had unrecorded immune exposures.

Sequenced material: PBMCs. The V gene is TRBV19, the J gene TRBJ2-7, with 9 nucleotides matching TRBD1. The receptor was derived from a male donor in good health and CMV-seronegative. The CDR3 DNA reads as TGTGCCAGTAGTCTCCGGGACAGGGACTACGAGCAGTACTTC. It encodes CASSLRDRDYEQYF.